The rows below give T cell receptor beta chains drawn from one sample of a study of T cell repertoires in cytomegalovirus infection. Each CDR3 protein is one row after TCRdb ran MiXCR on the reads. This table holds about 300,000 distinct CDR3 sequences, 8% to 10% found once. The specimen was PBMCs. These receptors all come from a human donor in good health (CMV status not recorded). Some clones in this sample may be carry-over from other donors' samples. CDR3s include the opening cysteine and the closing phenylalanine or tryptophan. The D gene is left open where the match is weak. Only some rows state a clone size, as once, few, many or a class for expanded clones.

TRBV7-6	.	14	TRBJ1-1	few	TGTGCCAGCAGCTCCGAGACAGAGAACACTGAAGCTTTCTTT	CASSSETENTEAFF
TRBV6-1	.	14	TRBJ1-5	many	TGTGCCAGCAGCTGGACAGCCAGCAATCAGCCCCAGCATTTT	CASSWTASNQPQHF
TRBV4-1	.	14	TRBJ2-2	many	TGCGCCAGCAGCCCCCAGGCTTCCACCGGGGAGCTGTTTTTT	CASSPQASTGELFF
TRBV6-1	TRBD1	14	TRBJ1-2	many	TGTGCCAGCAGGGAACAGGGGGCATTGGGTGGCTACACCTTC	CASREQGALGGYTF
TRBV10-3	TRBD1	14	TRBJ2-3	many	TGTGCCATCAGTGGGACAGGGGGCACAGATACGCAGTATTTT	CAISGTGGTDTQYF
TRBV14	.	13	TRBJ2-2	many	TGTGCCAGCAGCCAAGAGTCTCACGGGGAGCTGTTTTTT	CASSQESHGELFF
TRBV20-1	TRBD1	14	TRBJ2-4	many	TGCAGTGCTAGAGCGGGACAGGCCAAAAACATTCAGTACTTC	CSARAGQAKNIQYF
TRBV12-3/TRBV12-4	.	15	TRBJ2-3	many	TGTGCCAGCGGACCTCTGGGACTTCTGTCAGATACGCAGTATTTT	CASGPLGLLSDTQYF
TRBV28	.	15	TRBJ2-3	.	TGTGCCAGCAGTTTAAGGCTACCTAGCACAGATACGCAGTATTTT	CASSLRLPSTDTQYF
TRBV29-1	.	12	TRBJ1-2	many	TGCAGCGTTGACAGGGGTACGAGAGGCTACACCTTC	CSVDRGTRGYTF
TRBV28	.	13	TRBJ2-5	many	TGTGCCAGCCCTGGAGAGGCCCAAGAGACCCAGTACTTC	CASPGEAQETQYF
TRBV7-9	.	15	TRBJ2-3	many	TGTGCCAGCAGCCCGAGACCGGGGGGCACAGATACGCAGTATTTT	CASSPRPGGTDTQYF
TRBV10-1	TRBD1	16	TRBJ1-1	many	TGCGCCAGCAGTGAGAGGAGACAGGGGGACTCCTCAAAAGCTTTCTTT	CASSERRQGDSSKAFF
TRBV7-2	TRBD2	17	TRBJ2-3	once	TGTGCCAGCAGCTCCGTGGTGCTAGCGGGAGGTGGCGATACGCAGTATTTT	CASSSVVLAGGGDTQYF
TRBV5-1	.	14	TRBJ1-5	.	TGCGCCAGCAGCTTCGGCGGCGAGAATCAGCCCCAGCATTTT	CASSFGGENQPQHF
TRBV11-2	TRBD1	17	TRBJ1-1	.	TGTGCCAGCAACCGACCGGGTGGCCAGGGGGCTAACACTGAAGCTTTCTTT	CASNRPGGQGANTEAFF
TRBV7-2	TRBD1	15	TRBJ2-5	.	TGTGCCAGCAGCTTTATGGGACAGCAAAAAGAGACCCAGTACTTC	CASSFMGQQKETQYF
TRBV29-1	.	11	TRBJ1-3	many	TGCAGCGTTAACTCAGGAAACACCATATATTTT	CSVNSGNTIYF
TRBV12-3/TRBV12-4	TRBD2	14	TRBJ2-5	many	TGTGCCAGCAGTCCAAATAGCGGGGGAGAGACCCAGTACTTC	CASSPNSGGETQYF
TRBV7-9	.	15	TRBJ1-1	many	TGTGCCAGCAGCTTAGCGCGGGGCCTGGGGACTGAAGCTTTCTTT	CASSLARGLGTEAFF
TRBV5-4	TRBD1	15	TRBJ1-1	.	TGTGCCAGCAGCTTGGGTAGGCAGGGGGGCACTGAAGCTTTCTTT	CASSLGRQGGTEAFF
TRBV20-1	.	10	TRBJ2-3	few	TGCAGTGCCCGGGTGCGTACGCAGTATTTT	CSARVRTQYF
TRBV23-1	.	19	TRBJ2-1	.	TGCGCCAGCAGTCAATTTAAGGGGGGCAATTCCAGAACCTACAATGAGCAGTTCTTC	CASSQFKGGNSRTYNEQFF
TRBV29-1	TRBD1	14	TRBJ1-1	.	TGCAGCGGTCCCCGTCGACAGGGTGGGACTGAAGCTTTCTTT	CSGPRRQGGTEAFF
TRBV4-2	.	14	TRBJ1-2	.	TGTGCCAGCAGCCAAGAAGGAGGGTCTAGGGGCTACACCTTC	CASSQEGGSRGYTF
TRBV12-3/TRBV12-4	.	16	TRBJ1-5	many	TGTGCCAGCAGTTTAGTTGCCGGCCCAAGAGATCAGCCCCAGCATTTT	CASSLVAGPRDQPQHF
TRBV7-9	.	15	TRBJ2-5	few	TGTGCCAGCAGCCCGCCCTGGATGGAGAGGGAGACCCAGTACTTC	CASSPPWMERETQYF
TRBV4-2	.	13	TRBJ1-1	.	TGTGCCAGCAGCCACCCGACGGGCACTGAAGCTTTCTTT	CASSHPTGTEAFF
TRBV7-9	.	10	TRBJ1-2	many	TGTGCCAGCAGCTCCTATGGCTACACCTTC	CASSSYGYTF
TRBV29-1	TRBD1	14	TRBJ2-1	.	TGCAGCGTTGATGAGGACAGGGCCTACAATGAGCAGTTCTTC	CSVDEDRAYNEQFF
TRBV5-1	.	15	TRBJ1-5	many	TGCGCCAGCAGCTTGGCAGGGGATAGCAATCAGCCCCAGCATTTT	CASSLAGDSNQPQHF
TRBV28	.	13	TRBJ2-2	.	TGTGCCACACGTCAGGGGAACACCGGGGAGCTGTTTTTT	CATRQGNTGELFF
TRBV20-1	.	14	TRBJ2-3	.	TGCAGTGCTAGAGCCTCAGCTCCTAAAGGGGCGCAGTATTTT	CSARASAPKGAQYF
TRBV9	TRBD1	14	TRBJ2-1	many	TGTGCCAGCAGCGCCGGGACAGGGAACCATGAGCAGTTCTTC	CASSAGTGNHEQFF
TRBV5-1	TRBD2	17	TRBJ2-1	few	TGCGCCAGCAGCCTGTCGGGTAGCGGGGGCCTATGGGATGAGCAGTTCTTC	CASSLSGSGGLWDEQFF
TRBV28	TRBD1	15	TRBJ1-4	.	TGTGCCAGCAGTTCCGCGAGGGACAGGCGGGAAAAACTGTTTTTT	CASSSARDRREKLFF
TRBV19	TRBD2	16	TRBJ2-1	many	TGTGCCAGTAGGCTAGGTCTAGCGGGGGGGCGCAATGAGCAGTTCTTC	CASRLGLAGGRNEQFF
TRBV7-2	.	12	TRBJ2-3	many	TGTGCCAGCAGCTTACAGCTTTATACGCAGTATTTT	CASSLQLYTQYF
TRBV6-5	.	16	TRBJ2-1	few	TGTGCCAGCAGTTACACCTCAAGAGCCCTCTACAATGAGCAGTTCTTC	CASSYTSRALYNEQFF
TRBV19	TRBD1	15	TRBJ1-4	few	TGTGCCTCCCATGGGAGGGGGCCGACTAATGAAAAACTGTTTTTT	CASHGRGPTNEKLFF
TRBV6-2/TRBV6-3	.	16	TRBJ1-6	many	TGTGCCAGCAGTTATGCCCGGAGGCACTATAATTCACCCCTCCACTTT	CASSYARRHYNSPLHF
TRBV12-3/TRBV12-4	.	14	TRBJ2-2	many	TGTGCCAGCAGTTCCACGGGGATCACCGGGGAGCTGTTTTTT	CASSSTGITGELFF
TRBV2	TRBD2	15	TRBJ2-1	.	TGTGCCAGCAGCGAGACTAGCGGGGGGCAAGGAGAGCAGTTCTTC	CASSETSGGQGEQFF
TRBV5-3	.	16	TRBJ1-1	.	TGTGCCAGCAGCTTGGGTGACAGGCCAATGAACACTGAAGCTTTCTTT	CASSLGDRPMNTEAFF
TRBV7-8	TRBD1	17	TRBJ2-1	many	TGTGCCAGCAGCTTAGTAGTGGGACAGGGACCCTACAATGAGCAGTTCTTC	CASSLVVGQGPYNEQFF
TRBV20-1	.	15	TRBJ1-5	few	TGCAGTGCTCGGTCGGTCGGGCTCCTGAATCAGCCCCAGCATTTT	CSARSVGLLNQPQHF
TRBV2	TRBD1	14	TRBJ2-6	few	TGTGCCAGCAGTTCAGACAGGGTTTCCAACGTCCTGACTTTC	CASSSDRVSNVLTF
TRBV7-2	TRBD2	18	TRBJ2-3	many	TGTGCCAGCAGCCTAGCAGGAACTAGCGGGGGCCCCTTGGATACGCAGTATTTT	CASSLAGTSGGPLDTQYF
TRBV5-5	TRBD1	15	TRBJ2-1	few	TGTGCCAGCAGAACGGAGACCGGGACAGGGTATGAGCAGTTCTTC	CASRTETGTGYEQFF
TRBV5-6	.	15	TRBJ2-2	.	TGTGCCAGCAGCTTGAGACTACGAGACACCGGGGAGCTGTTTTTT	CASSLRLRDTGELFF
TRBV28	.	13	TRBJ1-2	many	TGTGCCAGCAGGGTTCCTACGGGATATGGCTACACCTTC	CASRVPTGYGYTF
TRBV6-6	.	14	TRBJ2-5	few	TGTGCCAGCAGTTACCCAGGGAACCAAGAGACCCAGTACTTC	CASSYPGNQETQYF
TRBV25-1	.	14	TRBJ1-6	many	TGTGCCAGCAGTCCGACAGCGTTTAATTCACCCCTCCACTTT	CASSPTAFNSPLHF
TRBV20-1	TRBD1	12	TRBJ1-1	few	TGCAGTGCCCCGGACAGGGCCACTGAAGCTTTCTTT	CSAPDRATEAFF
TRBV4-1	TRBD1	15	TRBJ1-6	many	TGCGCCAGCAGCCAACAAGACAGGGAGAATTCACCCCTCCACTTT	CASSQQDRENSPLHF